This T cell receptor beta chain was recorded in a study of graft-versus-host responses after intestinal transplantation. CDR1 is SNHLY and CDR2 is FYNNEI in the germline V gene. This CDR3 is built from 15 residues. V trimming: 8 bases; J trimming: 3 bases; junction bases outside the gene matches: 8. For this clone: Its cognate antigen is unknown.

TCRdb's table, derived via immunoSEQ multiplex PCR, lists solely in-frame clones and lacks some. The table includes around 49,000 clones, 80% to 90% detected once. The rearrangement joins TRBV2 to TRBJ2-1; 9 bases fit TRBD2. The TCR comes from a human donor who was the organ donor for an intestinal transplant. The sequencing used unstimulated CD4+ T cells sorted from spleen or lymph node cells, collected before transplant. Here the CDR3 DNA reads TGTGCCAGCGGTCGCGGGACTAGCAACTACAATGAGCAGTTCTTC. This gives the protein CASGRGTSNYNEQFF.